This T cell receptor (beta chain) originates from a study of blood T cell repertoires in COVID-19. Original analysis: Amplification of reference gene primers provided the estimated nucleated cell counts. The repertoire was sequenced with immunoSEQ multiplex PCR; TCRdb's copy has only in-frame clones and lacks some. D and trimming were read from the DNA, whereas the V and J calls and clone size are those reported in that table. The repertoire holds 110,000 to 150,000 clones, with around nine tenths as singletons. V gave up 7 bases and J gave up 5 bases, with 14 bases separating them. This CDR3 contains 14 residues. Germline CDR1 reads MNHEY; CDR2 reads SVGAGI.

The TCR was taken from a human donor in a cohort sampled during active COVID-19. This chain links TRBV6-5 with TRBJ2-2, with D possibly matching TRBD1 (5 bases). The sample comprised peripheral blood. CDR3 loop: CASKGQGNTGELFF. The CDR3 nucleotides are TGTGCCAGCAAGGGCCAGGGAAATACCGGGGAGCTGTTTTTT.